This TCR beta chain appears in the sequencing data of a study of regulatory T cells in long-lasting Graves disease. Overall study context: Antithyroid drugs had been given to newly diagnosed Graves' patients for under 3 months. Study-wide results and caveats: When disease was persistent, TRBV28, TRBJ1-2 and TRBJ2-5 were the favored segments.

As to time point: newly diagnosed GD, antithyroid drugs for less than 3 months. Extracted PBMC RNA gave rise to the TCR library. The patients were enrolled through endocrinology in Xi'an, China. Arm-PCR of CDR3 regions with iRepertoire HTBI primers generated TCR beta libraries. From the multiplex PCR reads, TCRdb called clonotypes with MiXCR, one entry per CDR3 protein. The table records roughly 500,000 distinct CDR3 sequences, about 13% of them present only once. This clonotype occurred a few times. The antigen remains undetermined. Germline CDR1 is SGDLS and CDR2 is YYNGEE. This CDR3 has 14 residues. With 0 bases removed from V and 6 bases from J, the gap between germline ends came to 9 bases. These same data were also listed under a study on T cells in Graves' hyperthyroidism and ophthalmopathy.

This chain connects TRBV9 to TRBJ2-2; maybe TRBD2 (6 bases). This TCR came from a young man with Graves disease. The sequencing used peripheral blood mononuclear cells (PBMCs), collected at new diagnosis, from a patient treated with antithyroid drugs. The CDR3 sequence: CASSVGSGAGELFF. CDR3 bases: TGTGCCAGCAGCGTAGGTAGCGGAGCCGGGGAGCTGTTTTTT.